This T cell receptor beta chain was retrieved from a study of blood T cell repertoires in COVID-19. Whole-study context: Acute and convalescent COVID-19 samples came from the United States, Italy and Spain.

Germline V gene data show CDR1 as SGDLS and CDR2 as YYNGEE. The CDR3 length is 13 residues. V was shortened by 3 bases and J by 0 bases, with 5 bases between the two germline ends. Sequencing was performed with immunoSEQ multiplex PCR; in TCRdb, only in-frame clones are kept and a portion is missing. The repertoire holds about 240,000 clones, with around 81% as singletons. This receptor was taken from a man under 40 who had recovered from COVID-19. Sequenced material: peripheral blood. The chain recombines TRBV9 with TRBJ2-3, with no clear D. CDR3 region: CASSDRSTDTQYF. The CDR3 nucleotides read TGTGCCAGCAGCGACCGGAGCACAGATACGCAGTATTTT.